A selection of T cell receptor beta chains follows, all from one sample in a study of blood T cell repertoires in COVID-19. Clones were sequenced by immunoSEQ multiplex PCR, and TCRdb holds only the in-frame ones, with some missing. The sample lists over 150,000 clones, 80% to 90% seen once, with 20% in the top ten. The sample was peripheral blood. The source of these receptors is a man aged 70 or older with active or convalescent COVID-19. Each CDR3 is given with its conserved first and last residue. A D gene is named only where the DNA matches it firmly. A row's size may be missing; if present it is once, few, many or a size class.

cdr3_length clone_size j_call d_call v_call cdr3_nt cdr3_aa
14 . TRBJ1-2 . TRBV18 TGTGCCAGCTCACCACGACAGGAACACTATGGCTACACCTTC CASSPRQEHYGYTF
10 once TRBJ2-1 . TRBV20-1 TGCAGTGCCGAGAGGAATGAGCAGTTCTTC CSAERNEQFF
12 . TRBJ1-4 TRBD1 TRBV3-1/TRBV3-2 TGTGCCAGCAGCCCGATACAGGGGAAACTGTTTTTT CASSPIQGKLFF
12 . TRBJ2-1 TRBD1 TRBV29-1 TGCAGCGCTACAGGGGTCTACAATGAGCAGTTCTTC CSATGVYNEQFF
14 . TRBJ1-2 . TRBV28 TGTGCCAGCAGTTTAACGCGGCTTGACTATGGCTACACCTTC CASSLTRLDYGYTF
12 . TRBJ1-2 . TRBV29-1 TGCAGCGTCGCCGGTCAGGGCTGGGGCTACACCTTC CSVAGQGWGYTF
13 once TRBJ1-2 . TRBV19 TGTGCCAGTGCAGAGGGCCAGAGAGCGGGCTACACCTTC CASAEGQRAGYTF
17 . TRBJ1-6 . TRBV5-8 TGTGCCAGCAGCTCGGGACTCACGAGCTCCTATAATTCACCCCTCCACTTT CASSSGLTSSYNSPLHF
13 . TRBJ1-2 . TRBV28 TGTGCCAGCACCGCGGGGCACCTCGTTAGGCTCACCTTC CASTAGHLVRLTF
15 once TRBJ1-4 TRBD1 TRBV18 TGTGCCAGCTCATCAGACAGGGCACCTAATGAAAAACTGTTTTTT CASSSDRAPNEKLFF
14 . TRBJ2-1 TRBD2 TRBV7-2 TGTGCCAGCAGCCAACTAGCGGGCAACAATGAGCAGTTCTTC CASSQLAGNNEQFF
13 . TRBJ2-7 . TRBV6-2/TRBV6-3 TGTGCCAGCAGCCGGCCAGGGGTGAGTGAGCAGTACTTC CASSRPGVSEQYF
15 . TRBJ1-4 TRBD1 TRBV6-5 TGTGCCAGCAGTCAGAGGGGGACAGTTAATGAAAAACTGTTTTTT CASSQRGTVNEKLFF
13 once TRBJ1-6 . TRBV18 TGTGCCAGCTCGTCGGACATTTACTCACCCCTCCACTTT CASSSDIYSPLHF
12 . TRBJ1-6 . TRBV6-5 TGTGCCAGCAGTTACTCGCGGTCACCCCTCCACTTT CASSYSRSPLHF